Below, one TCR beta chain is given with its context. These data are taken from a study of control samples from healthy donors and cancer patients. Clones were read by immunoSEQ multiplex PCR, and TCRdb kept only the in-frame ones, dropping some. The sample lists fewer than 300,000 clones, approximately 80% occurring once. V was trimmed by 0 bases and J by 1 base, leaving 10 bases between them. The CDR3 consists of 16 residues. CDR1 is MGHRA, CDR2 YSYEKL, per germline. This TCR was sampled from a woman aged 60 to 75 with lung cancer. Sequenced input: PBMCs. The V and J genes are TRBV4-1 and TRBJ2-1, with D perhaps TRBD2 (5 bases). Written as DNA, the CDR3 is TGCGCCAGCAGCCAAGATTACACGGGGTCCTACAATGAGCAGTTCTTC. It is translated as CASSQDYTGSYNEQFF.